The next 18 T cell receptor beta chains were all read from a single sample in a study of tumor-infiltrating lymphocytes in primary liver carcinoma. Both blood RNA, taken from unsorted whole blood, and germline DNA were extracted. TCR beta cDNA was prepared out of roughly 0.5 ug total RNA by means of a constant-region primer. Three nested multiplex PCR rounds, a slightly modified ARM-PCR, produced the libraries for TCR beta. Each of the first two PCR rounds ran approximately 10 cycles with TRBV1-TRBV30 forward and C-beta reverse primers. TCRdb redid the calling of the multiplex PCR reads with MiXCR, one entry per CDR3 protein. The sample contains 300,000 to 400,000 distinct CDR3 sequences, roughly 61% of which appear only once. The material sequenced was peripheral blood. All receptors come from a man between 35 and 55 years old with primary liver carcinoma and hepatitis B virus infection.

The chain couples TRBV11-1 to TRBJ2-1; D not certain. Germline loops: CDR1 SGHAT, CDR2 FQDESV (reference sequence). V was trimmed by 4 bases and J by 5 bases, leaving 30 bases between them. The CDR3 is 20 residues long. CDR3 bases: TGTGCCAGCAGCTCCCCTCAGGCAGTAGATGCAGTCCCGAGACACAATGAGCAGTTCTTC. This codes for CASSSPQAVDAVPRHNEQFF.

Comments on this clonotype: It may be a read error: a sequence one base away is much more abundant. In DNA form, the CDR3 reads TGCGCCAGCAGCTTACTGATAGGGACGAACACTGAAGCTTTCTTT. Translation: CASSLLIGTNTEAFF. The chain combines TRBV5-1 with TRBJ1-1; maybe TRBD1 (5 bases). With 2 bases removed from V and 1 base from J, the gap between germline ends came to 12 bases. The germline gives CDR1 SGHRS, CDR2 YFSETQ. CDR3 length: 15 amino acids.

On this clonotype: A junction end diverges from the germline sequence, so it may reflect a read error. The chain uses TRBV29-1 and TRBJ1-1; D is possibly TRBD1 (5 bases). There are 13 residues in the CDR3. Germline-derived CDR1 and CDR2 are SQVTM and ANQGSEA. The CDR3 nucleotides read TGCAGCGTTGAGACCCAGGGAAACACAGAAGCTTTCTTT. Its protein is CSVETQGNTEAFF.

This rearrangement joins TRBV18 to TRBJ2-7; no reliable D call. The V end was cut by 4 bases, the J end by 0 bases, with 10 bases between. The CDR3 has 14 residues. In germline, CDR1 is KGHSH, CDR2 LQKENI. CDR3 protein: CASSLHKDSYEQYF. The CDR3 DNA reads TGTGCCAGCTCACTACACAAAGACTCCTACGAGCAGTACTTC. Combining the CDR3 with reference TRBV18 and TRBJ2-7 gives the whole variable domain NAGVMQNPRHLVRRRGQEARLRCSPMKGHSHVYWYRQLPEEGLKFMVYLQKENIIDESGMPKERFSAEFPKEGPSILRIQQVVRGDSAAYFCASSLHKDSYEQYFGPGTRLTVT.

On this clonotype: A much larger clone differs by one base, so this may be a read error. The chain recombines TRBV5-6 with TRBJ2-3; D not resolved. Germline V gene lookup returns CDR1 SGHDT and CDR2 YYEEEE. This CDR3 comprises 14 residues. Between the trimmed V and J ends, which lost 5 bases and 7 bases, there was a span of 17 bases. CDR3 bases: TGTGCCAGCAGAATGGACGGCAGGCAAAATACGCAGTATTTT. It encodes CASRMDGRQNTQYF.

Worth noting for this clonotype: An end of the junction does not agree with germline; a read error may underlie this. This chain links TRBV11-2 with TRBJ2-5; D possibly uses TRBD1 or TRBD2 (5 bases each). The CDR3 length is 14 residues. Germline CDR1 reads SGHAT; CDR2 reads FQNNGV. CDR3 nucleotides: TGTGACAGCGGCTTAGAGGGACCCGGCGGGACCCAGTACTTC. Translating gives CDSGLEGPGGTQYF.

About this clonotype: Since no conserved phenylalanine or tryptophan closes the CDR3, a read error is the likely cause. CDR3: CASSTRTGGYEQYS. The CDR3 region has the DNA TGTGCCAGCAGCACTCGGACAGGGGGCTATGAGCAGTACTCC. The genes are TRBV11-3 and TRBJ2-7, with 11 nucleotides matching TRBD1. Germline values: CDR1 SGHNT, CDR2 YENEEA. This CDR3 spans 14 amino acids. The ends lost 5 bases at V and 7 bases at J; junction bases unmatched: 7.

This chain links TRBV6-1 with TRBJ2-7; TRBD1 or TRBD2 may be the D gene (5 bases each). V shed 9 bases and J shed 5 bases, with 29 bases lying between them. Germline lookup yields CDR1 MNHNS and CDR2 SASEGT. This CDR3 is 17 amino acids long. The CDR3 DNA follows: TGTGCCAGTCCGGCCCCTGAGGGGATAGGGAAATTCGACGAGCAGTACTTC. Amino acid sequence: CASPAPEGIGKFDEQYF.

This clonotype was found many times. This chain connects TRBV28 to TRBJ2-7; 8 nucleotides agree with TRBD1. Germline V gene data show CDR1 as MDHEN and CDR2 as SYDVKM. J was trimmed by 1 base and V by 7 bases; bases with no gene match: 3. CDR3 length: 13 residues. This CDR3 is CASNHRGSYEQYF. The CDR3, as DNA: TGTGCCAGCAATCACAGGGGGTCCTACGAGCAGTACTTC.

A note on this clonotype: The junction departs from the called germline gene at one end, perhaps through a read error. J is TRBJ2-2 and V is TRBV4-1; 12 nucleotides align to TRBD2. In germline, CDR1 is MGHRA, CDR2 YSYEKL. The CDR3 extends over 15 amino acids. The DNA for the CDR3 is TGCGCCAGCAGCCAAGGGGTTTCTAGCGGGAGGGGGCTGCCTTTT. Its translation is CASSQGVSSGRGLPF.

Ten or more counts support this clonotype. The gene calls are TRBV6-1 and TRBJ1-1, with 9 bases fitting TRBD1. The CDR3 spans 13 residues. Germline loops: CDR1 MNHNS, CDR2 SASEGT. The J segment lost 7 bases and the V segment lost 6 bases, leaving 6 bases of the junction unmatched. The CDR3 loop reads CASSGQGRIEAFF. The CDR3 DNA reads TGTGCCAGCAGCGGACAGGGGCGAATTGAAGCTTTCTTT.

On this clonotype itself: The CDR3 end shows no conserved phenylalanine or tryptophan, and so a read error is likely. This chain links TRBV11-2 with TRBJ2-2; no definite D call. Trimming stripped 5 bases from V and 7 bases from J, with 8 bases between. This CDR3 comprises 12 residues. Per germline, CDR1 SGHAT and CDR2 FQNNGV. The CDR3 coding sequence is TGTGCCAGCAGCCTAAGGTTCGGGGAGCTGTTTATT. Amino acid sequence: CASSLRFGELFI.

As to this clonotype: In this CDR3 the conserved last residue, phenylalanine or tryptophan, is missing, so a read error is likely. The chain recombines TRBV10-3 with TRBJ1-5, with D unclear. Per the germline V gene, CDR1 is ENHRY and CDR2 is SYGVKD. The CDR3 runs to 14 residues. The CDR3 reads CAISEYEGDQPQHS. The DNA for the CDR3 is TGTGCCATCAGTGAGTATGAGGGCGATCAGCCTCAGCATTCT.

A note on this clonotype: An end of the junction differs from the germline gene, which may be a read error. The chain has TRBV11-1 and TRBJ2-3, with D perhaps matching TRBD1 (5 bases). The better agreement between TRBJ1-5 and the DNA end casts doubt on the J call. This CDR3 region has 13 residues. The V gene's germline CDR1 is SGHAT and CDR2 FQDESV (reference sequence). This CDR3 is CDSAGIHTDTQHF. DNA of the CDR3: TGTGACAGCGCAGGGATCCATACAGATACGCAGCATTTT.

This chain joins TRBV11-2 and TRBJ2-6; D not resolved. There are 16 residues in the CDR3. V lost 5 bases to trimming and J lost 5 bases, with 16 bases between them. Germline assignment: CDR1 SGHAT and CDR2 FQNNGV. The CDR3 reads CASSLRTAGRANVLTF. In DNA form, the CDR3 reads TGTGCCAGCAGCCTTCGGACGGCCGGGCGGGCCAACGTCCTGACTTTC.

V is TRBV4-1 and J is TRBJ1-3; D ambiguous. The CDR3 consists of 14 residues. V lost 1 base and J lost 5, with 9 bases in between. Germline values: CDR1 MGHRA, CDR2 YSYEKL. CDR3 sequence (DNA): TGCGCCAGCAGCCAAGGGCCAGTGAGAAACACCATATATTTT. Amino acids: CASSQGPVRNTIYF.

A note on this clonotype: A junction end diverges from the germline sequence, so it may reflect a read error. The chain employs TRBV7-9 and TRBJ2-1; 7 nucleotides agree with TRBD2. Germline lookup yields CDR1 SEHNR and CDR2 FQNEAQ (reference sequence). The CDR3 spans 16 residues. CDR3 region: CANSLTGGRVYNEQFF. As DNA, the CDR3 is TGTGCCAACAGCCTCACTGGGGGGAGGGTTTACAATGAGCAGTTCTTC.

This clonotype was recorded many times. This chain uses TRBV6-5 with TRBJ2-7; a possible D gene is TRBD1 (5 bases). V dropped 6 bases and J dropped 0 bases, with 12 bases sitting between them. Germline V gene sequence: CDR1 MNHEY, CDR2 SVGAGI. The CDR3 runs 14 residues. The CDR3 DNA sequence: TGTGCCAGCAGAGCAGGGTTTAGCTCCTACGAGCAGTACTTC. This codes for CASRAGFSSYEQYF.